This paragraph reports one T cell receptor beta chain. Which antigen it targets is not known. Base-call qualities are not available, and no considerably larger clone is one nucleotide away. Whole blood was collected in K2EDTA tubes by collaborating institutions according to the institutions' own protocols. For TCRbeta analysis, collaborators shipped samples as frozen whole blood, isolated PBMCs, or DNA extracted from either of those sample types. TCRbeta CDR3 regions were amplified from genomic DNA by means of the immunoSEQ Assay, a bias-controlled multiplex PCR. As for how the authors treated the data: Nucleated cell counts per sample were estimated from amplification of reference gene primers within the assay. Sequence reads were collapsed and filtered to measure the absolute abundance of every unique TCRbeta CDR3 rearrangement. For each sample, productive Simpson clonality was calculated by taking the square root of Simpson's diversity index across productive rearrangements. This immuneACCESS table, as held by TCRdb, lists in-frame sequences with V and J called but not all clones. Of the missing ones, under half trace to an unresolved V gene in checked studies; the others have no known cause. Clone size and the V and J calls come from that table; the DNA yielded D and trimming. Here the sample has approximately 270,000 clones; roughly 90% occur a single time. The ten largest clones represent around 2.1% of the sample.

This sample is part of a study of blood T cell repertoires in COVID-19 (TCRdb year 2020). General notes on the study: Samples covering the acute and convalescent phases of COVID-19 were provided by collaborators in the United States, Italy and Spain. The material from the prospective study consisted of cDNA or gDNA derived from T cells, B-cell-depleted T cells, or PBMCs. The repertoires were released in a freely available public database intended as a resource for research on the immune response to SARS-CoV-2. HLA class I and class II types, where available, came from metadata supplied by the sample provider rather than from assay-based typing. The samples were drawn from the first 160 participants of the ongoing ImmuneRACE study and from some 1,300 subjects provided by 6 global collaborators. Nearly every sample came with metadata listing a de-identified subject ID, COVID-19 status, age in years and sex. The dataset comprised deeply sampled blood TCRbeta repertoires from subjects exposed to, actively infected with, or recovered from COVID-19.

Findings and caveats that apply to the study as a whole: The quantity of clinical and demographic metadata differed by source and by participant and was supplied without curation.

Trimmed from V: 2 bases; trimmed from J: 2 bases; junction bases lacking a gene match: 5. From cysteine to phenylalanine, the CDR3 is 16 amino acids long. Only the CDR3 DNA is retained, 48 bases long and in frame from the first base. The germline V gene encodes CDR1 KGHSH and CDR2 LQKENI. What was sequenced was peripheral blood. The origin of this receptor is a man aged 50 to 59 with acute or convalescent COVID-19. Rearrangement joined TRBV18 to TRBJ2-1; TRBD2 fits 8 bases in the junction. The CDR3 amino acid sequence is: CASSPLAGIPYNEQFF. The nucleotide sequence is given as TGTGCCAGCTCACCATTAGCGGGGATTCCCTACAATGAGCAGTTCTTC. Joined to the reference TRBV18 and TRBJ2-1 proteins, this CDR3 gives the full variable domain: NAGVMQNPRHLVRRRGQEARLRCSPMKGHSHVYWYRQLPEEGLKFMVYLQKENIIDESGMPKERFSAEFPKEGPSILRIQQVVRGDSAAYFCASSPLAGIPYNEQFFGPGTRLTVL.